The T cell receptor beta chain described here comes from a study of T cell changes during pregnancy in multiple sclerosis (dated by TCRdb to about 2019). Background for the entire study: In women with multiple sclerosis, the researchers looked at how the T cell repertoire shifted as pregnancy progressed.

CDR1 and CDR2 were assigned from the germline V gene as SGHRS and YFSETQ. The CDR3 covers 17 residues, taking in both the cysteine and the phenylalanine. Kept here is only the CDR3 DNA, which spans 51 bases and is read in frame from base 1. V is cut by 4 bases and J by 1 base, and the space between the germline ends is 18 bases. The library was made by the immunoSEQ multiplex PCR assay. TCRdb retrieved this table from immuneACCESS and kept in-frame rearrangements only. Not all clones are present; in checked studies, unresolved V genes account for under half, and no reason is known for the remainder. Within this sample are roughly 99,000 clones, with approximately 90% of them counted one time only. 0.78% of the sample comes from the top ten. A note on this clone: Its target antigen remains unknown. Base qualities are not recorded, but no much larger clone differs from it by a single base.

Sequenced material: peripheral blood, taken in the third trimester of pregnancy. The rearrangement combines TRBV5-1 with TRBJ2-1, with a weak D call of TRBD2 (7 bases match). This receptor was obtained from a female donor in good health, enrolled as a control in a pregnancy study. Read as DNA, the sequence is TGCGCCAGCAGCCCGGTCGCGGGGGCCGTGTCCTACAATGAGCAGTTCTTC. Its translation reads: CASSPVAGAVSYNEQFF.